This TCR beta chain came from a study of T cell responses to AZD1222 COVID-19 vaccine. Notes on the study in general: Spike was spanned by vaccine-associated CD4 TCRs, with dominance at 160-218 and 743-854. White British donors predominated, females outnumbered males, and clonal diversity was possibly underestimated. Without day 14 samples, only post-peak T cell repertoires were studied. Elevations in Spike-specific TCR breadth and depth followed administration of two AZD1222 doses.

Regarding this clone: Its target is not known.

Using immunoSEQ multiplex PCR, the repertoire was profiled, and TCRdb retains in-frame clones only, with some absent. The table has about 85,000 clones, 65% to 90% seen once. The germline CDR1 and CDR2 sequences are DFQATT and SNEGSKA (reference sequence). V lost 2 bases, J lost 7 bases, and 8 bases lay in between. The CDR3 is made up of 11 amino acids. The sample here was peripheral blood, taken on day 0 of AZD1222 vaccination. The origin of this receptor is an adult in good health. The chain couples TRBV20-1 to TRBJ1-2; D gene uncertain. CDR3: CSARRVSGYTF. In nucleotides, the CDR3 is TGCAGTGCTAGAAGGGTCTCTGGCTACACCTTC.